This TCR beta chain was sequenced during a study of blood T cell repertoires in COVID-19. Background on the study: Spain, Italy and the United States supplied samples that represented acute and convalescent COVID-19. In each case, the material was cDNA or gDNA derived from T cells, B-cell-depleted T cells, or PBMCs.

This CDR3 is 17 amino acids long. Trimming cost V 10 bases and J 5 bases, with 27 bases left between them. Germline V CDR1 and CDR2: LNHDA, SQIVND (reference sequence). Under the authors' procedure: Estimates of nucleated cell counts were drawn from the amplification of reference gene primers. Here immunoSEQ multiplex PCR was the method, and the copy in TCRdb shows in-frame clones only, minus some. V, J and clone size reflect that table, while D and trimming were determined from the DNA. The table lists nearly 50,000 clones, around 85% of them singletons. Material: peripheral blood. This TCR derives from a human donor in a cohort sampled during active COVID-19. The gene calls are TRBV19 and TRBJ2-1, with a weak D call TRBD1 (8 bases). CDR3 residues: CATRGKQGGHMDNEQFF. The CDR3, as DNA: TGTGCCACCCGGGGGAAACAGGGGGGGCATATGGACAATGAGCAGTTCTTC.